This T cell receptor (beta chain) was recovered during a study of T cell changes during pregnancy in multiple sclerosis. The table came from immunoSEQ multiplex PCR; TCRdb's copy has only in-frame clones and leaves some out. Among approximately 40,000 clones listed, around 92% were seen once. CDR1 and CDR2 from the germline V gene are SQVTM and ANQGSEA. V lost 4 bases and J 11 bases, leaving 14 bases between the germline ends. The CDR3 contains 11 residues. This TCR was sampled from a female donor with multiple sclerosis, enrolled in a pregnancy study. The chain uses TRBV29-1 and TRBJ1-1, with D perhaps matching TRBD1 (5 bases). Material: CD8+ T cells from peripheral blood mononuclear cells, obtained after pregnancy. CDR3 protein: CSVGEGPGAFF. Here the CDR3 DNA reads TGCAGCGTTGGGGAGGGGCCGGGGGCTTTCTTT.